These 8 T cell receptor beta chains originate from one sample sequenced in a study of T cell changes during pregnancy in multiple sclerosis. Assay used: immunoSEQ multiplex PCR; TCRdb lists only in-frame clones, some missing. Of fewer than 140,000 clones listed, about 90% are singletons. Here the sequenced sample was peripheral blood, taken before pregnancy. These receptors came from a female donor with multiple sclerosis, enrolled in a pregnancy study.

The chain employs TRBV9 and TRBJ1-1, with D unclear. From germline, CDR1 is SGDLS and CDR2 YYNGEE. The germline V and J ends were trimmed by 4 bases and 3 bases, with 19 bases remaining between them. This CDR3 is 16 amino acids long. The CDR3 sequence: CASSFLPGVVDTEAFF. Here the CDR3 DNA reads TGTGCCAGCAGCTTTCTCCCCGGGGTTGTGGACACTGAAGCTTTCTTT.

This clone was detected once. The chain joins TRBV7-3 to TRBJ2-1, with 8 bases lining up with TRBD2. Germline CDR1 and CDR2: SGHTA and FQGTGA. This CDR3 has 17 residues. Unmatched junction bases numbered 10, after V lost 1 base and J lost 5 bases. CDR3 coding DNA: TGTGCCAGCAGCTTAAACCCCCCCACTAGCGGTGACAATGAGCAGTTCTTC. Residues: CASSLNPPTSGDNEQFF.

The genes are TRBV7-9 and TRBJ2-1, with a weak D call TRBD2 (6 bases). The CDR3 sequence is 13 residues long. Germline lookup yields CDR1 SEHNR and CDR2 FQNEAQ (reference sequence). V dropped 0 bases and J dropped 9 bases, with 9 bases sitting between them. As DNA, the CDR3 is TGTGCCAGCAGCTTAGCATCCGGGGGTGAGCAGTTCTTC. It is translated as CASSLASGGEQFF. The full variable domain, rest sourced from reference TRBV7-9 and TRBJ2-1, is DTGVSQNPRHKITKRGQNVTFRCDPISEHNRLYWYRQTLGQGPEFLTYFQNEAQLEKSRLLSDRFSAERPKGSFSTLEIQRTEQGDSAMYLCASSLASGGEQFFGPGTRLTVL.

V is TRBV15 and J is TRBJ1-1; D remains ambiguous. Germline CDR1 LNHNV, CDR2 YYDKDF (reference sequence). V was pared by 0 bases and J by 8 bases, with 7 bases between. The CDR3 length is 12 residues. CDR3 amino acids: CATSREGREAFF. CDR3 nucleotide sequence: TGTGCCACCAGCAGAGAGGGGAGAGAAGCTTTCTTT.

This rearrangement joins TRBV27 to TRBJ2-3; a weak D match, TRBD2 (6 bases). Germline V gene sequence: CDR1 MNHEY, CDR2 SMNVEV (reference sequence). There are 17 residues in the CDR3. Trimming pared 6 bases from V and 0 bases from J, leaving 19 bases between. For the CDR3, the DNA is TGTGCCAGCAGGGAGGGTTTCGGTGTAGGTAGCACAGATACGCAGTATTTT. As protein: CASREGFGVGSTDTQYF.

This chain connects TRBV21-1 to TRBJ1-1; no DNA check was done on the table's D call, TRBD1. TRBV21-1 is a listed pseudogene. This CDR3 is built from 14 residues. The CDR3 sequence: CASSNPGGYTEAFF. CDR3 DNA sequence: TGTGCCAGCAGCAATCCAGGGGGGTACACTGAAGCTTTCTTT.

A single count supports this clone. The J gene is TRBJ2-1, the V gene TRBV7-5; the listed D gene, TRBD2, was not tested against the DNA. TRBV7-5 is a known pseudogene. CDR3 length equals 13 residues. The CDR3 here is CARSWTNGSEQFF. The CDR3 DNA follows: TGTGCCAGAAGCTGGACTAACGGTAGTGAGCAGTTCTTC.

V and J are TRBV5-1 and TRBJ2-7; D is unresolved. Between the trimmed V and J ends, which lost 1 base and 2 bases, there was a span of 10 bases. Germline CDR1 reads SGHRS; CDR2 reads YFSETQ. This CDR3 is 14 amino acids long. The CDR3, as DNA: TGCGCCAGCAGCTTGCCAGGAAACCCCTACGAGCAGTACTTC. Translated, it gives CASSLPGNPYEQYF.